The T cell receptor (beta chain) under discussion was sequenced for a study of T cells in Graves' hyperthyroidism and ophthalmopathy. Findings and caveats of the study: The blood repertoire included most of the expanded thyroid clonotypes above 0.001.

As to this clonotype: Its target is unknown.

Disease lasting under 3 months, a NOSPECS grade of at least 4, and a Clinical Activity Score of at least 3 were features of the ophthalmopathy patients. From RNA transcripts, TCR beta CDR3 regions were amplified. The TCR CDR3 first-round RT-PCR relied on the HTBI primer set. In TCRdb, the multiplex PCR reads were re-called with MiXCR into one record per CDR3 protein. This sample has about 600,000 distinct CDR3 sequences, with approximately 16% found just once. This CDR3 has 15 amino acids. Germline V gene sequence: CDR1 MNHEY, CDR2 SMNVEV (reference sequence). Trimming removed 3 bases from V and 4 bases from J, with 12 bases in between.

The source material was blood. The chain is built from TRBV27 and TRBJ2-2, with D unclear. This TCR was recovered from a woman aged 40 to 49 with Graves' ophthalmopathy. CDR3 protein: CASSFGTRATGELFF. For the CDR3, the DNA is TGTGCCAGCAGTTTCGGAACACGAGCCACCGGGGAGCTGTTTTTT.